The clone carrying this T cell receptor (beta chain) was recorded only once. Its matching antigen is unknown. Germline V gene lookup returns CDR1 SGHTA and CDR2 FQGNSA. The junction had 5 bases not matched to a gene; V was cut back by 9 bases and J by 4 bases. The CDR3 extends over 14 amino acids. The data originate from a study of T cells in Graves' hyperthyroidism and ophthalmopathy. Study information: Before any treatment, at initial diagnosis, peripheral blood was collected. Study observations and caveats: Ophthalmopathy was predicted by the model a median of about 6.7 months ahead of onset. Most clonotypes expanded in the thyroid (above 0.001) were also present in blood.

TCR beta CDR3 regions were amplified from RNA. HTBI primers were employed in a first-round RT-PCR of the TCR CDR3. TCRdb analysed the multiplex PCR reads with MiXCR anew, one entry per CDR3 protein. The table has 300,000 or so distinct CDR3 sequences, 15% to 20% seen once; the top ten hold roughly 53%. Disease duration was under 3 months in the ophthalmopathy patients, who also had a Clinical Activity Score of at least 3 and a NOSPECS grade of at least 4. The V gene is TRBV7-2, the J gene TRBJ2-7; 14 bases map to TRBD2. The receptor was isolated from a woman aged 60 to 75 with Graves' ophthalmopathy. Sequencing was carried out using blood. DNA of the CDR3: TGTGCCAGTAGCAGACTAGCGGGAGGGTACGAGCAGTACTTC. Translated, it gives CASSRLAGGYEQYF.